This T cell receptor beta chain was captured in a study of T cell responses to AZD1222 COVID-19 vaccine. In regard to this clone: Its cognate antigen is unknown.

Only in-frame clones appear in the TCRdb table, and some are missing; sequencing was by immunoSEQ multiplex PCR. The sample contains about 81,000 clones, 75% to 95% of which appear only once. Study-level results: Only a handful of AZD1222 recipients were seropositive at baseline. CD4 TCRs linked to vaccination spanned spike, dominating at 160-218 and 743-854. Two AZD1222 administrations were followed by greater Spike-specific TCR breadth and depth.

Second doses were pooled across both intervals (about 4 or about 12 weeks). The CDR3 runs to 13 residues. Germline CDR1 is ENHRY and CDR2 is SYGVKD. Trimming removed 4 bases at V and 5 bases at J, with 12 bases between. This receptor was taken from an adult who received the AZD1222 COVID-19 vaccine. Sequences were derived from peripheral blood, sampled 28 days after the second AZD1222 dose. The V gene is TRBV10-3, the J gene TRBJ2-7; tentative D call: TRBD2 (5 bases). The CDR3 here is CAISVDYSDEQYF. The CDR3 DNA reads TGTGCCATCAGTGTAGACTATTCGGACGAGCAGTACTTC.